The present TCR beta chain was sequenced within a study of blood T cell repertoires in COVID-19. In the original processing: By means of reference gene primer amplification, nucleated cell counts were estimated. The repertoire was sequenced with immunoSEQ multiplex PCR; TCRdb's copy has only in-frame clones and lacks some. Clone size and V and J calls were adopted from that table, with D and trimming inferred from the DNA. In the table there are about 24,000 clones, roughly 89% of which are singletons. The Seattle patients, enrolled during active infection, were followed longitudinally. Trimming cost V 2 bases and J 6 bases; bases outside gene matches: 1. Germline V gives CDR1 SGHRS, CDR2 YFSETQ. The CDR3 sequence is 14 residues long.

This chain uses TRBV5-1 with TRBJ2-1; 11 positions match TRBD1. Sequencing input: peripheral blood. This clonotype was sampled from a man between 65 and 85 years old with COVID-19, enrolled during active disease. CDR3 nucleotide sequence: TGCGCCAGCAGCTTCGGGACAGGGGGCAATGAGCAGTTCTTC. Residues: CASSFGTGGNEQFF.